Included here is one T cell receptor (beta chain) sequence, with context. The sample originates from a study of T cell changes during pregnancy in multiple sclerosis. The CDR3 covers 16 residues. From germline, CDR1 is WNHNN and CDR2 SYGVQD (reference sequence). With 7 bases removed from V and 7 bases from J, the gap between germline ends came to 26 bases. Clones were read by immunoSEQ multiplex PCR, and TCRdb kept only the in-frame ones, dropping some. Of 85,000 to 90,000 clones detected, over 85% appear once; the ten largest clones hold 1.5% to 2%. The chain has TRBV10-1 and TRBJ2-7, with D perhaps TRBD2 (6 bases). The source material was peripheral blood, sampled after pregnancy. This receptor was obtained from a female donor in good health, enrolled as a control in a pregnancy study. CDR3 residues: CASKERRRGGGLEQYF. The CDR3 bases are TGCGCCAGCAAAGAAAGGAGAAGGGGAGGAGGCCTGGAGCAGTACTTC.